This T cell receptor beta chain was sequenced in a study of OX40 agonist ivuxolimab in advanced cancers. Regarding the research as a whole: Ivuxolimab was an agonistic, fully human IgG2 monoclonal antibody directed against OX40 (CD134), a costimulatory receptor. Intravenous ivuxolimab was administered to patients every 2 weeks at six dose levels: 0.01, 0.1, 0.3, 1.5, 3 and 10 mg/kg. Of the roughly 51 dose-escalation patients, hepatocellular carcinoma was present in some 19, melanoma in approximately 15, renal cell carcinoma in 9 and head and neck cancer in 9. In the dose-escalation cohort, 70% to 90% of patients were male, and the mean age was 60 years with a range of roughly 20 to 79. Prior anti-PD-1, anti-PD-L1 or anti-CTLA-4 therapy was permitted, and 30% to 50% of dose-escalation patients had received checkpoint inhibitors. Partial responses occurred in three dose-escalation patients, of whom one had hepatocellular carcinoma and two had cutaneous melanoma. Peripheral TCRbeta sequencing was intended to test whether TCR sequence diversity was altered and clonal T-cell expansion was caused by ivuxolimab. The paper reports the monotherapy dose-escalation portion (N ≈ 50 patients) of the phase I ivuxolimab trial.

The CDR3 has 17 amino acids, counting the end cysteine and phenylalanine. The sequence is cut down to CDR3 DNA, 51 bases in frame from base 1. CDR1 and CDR2 are read off the germline V gene as SGDLS and YYNGEE. Trimming at the junction amounts to 0 bases on V and 4 bases on J, and the germline ends lie 18 bases apart. What the authors observed across the whole study: After ivuxolimab, more expanded clones were found on average in CD8+ T cells than in CD4+ T cells. Clonal expansion of both CD4+ and CD8+ blood T cells was observed from baseline to week 6 at doses 0.1 to 3.0 mg/kg. Low levels of normalized T-cell clonal expansion were also shown by some nonresponding patients. Which antigens the clonally expanded peripheral T cells were specific for was not determined. Partial responders in the 0.1-3.0 mg/kg groups had among the lowest normalized peripheral clonal expansion, especially among CD8+ T cells.

Details on this clone: Its binding antigen is unknown. Within one base of it there is no much larger clone, and no base qualities were kept.

The trial excluded patients who had a history of autoimmune disease or were on systemic immunosuppression. Peripheral blood for TCR sequencing was drawn from every dose cohort at baseline, at cycle 4 day 1 and at cycle 7 day 1. Samples came from an open-label, multicenter, first-in-human phase I dose-escalation trial of ivuxolimab. Adults with locally advanced or metastatic melanoma, renal cell, hepatocellular, or head and neck squamous cell carcinoma were enrolled in the trial. Before TCR sequencing, CD4+ T cells and CD8+ T cells from peripheral blood were sorted into separate populations. Genomic DNA was isolated from the sorted cells so that the TCRbeta CDR3 region could be sequenced. The immunoSEQ Assay was used to sequence the TCRbeta CDR3 regions. Sourced from immuneACCESS, this table was stored by TCRdb with only in-frame sequences that have V and J called. A share of the clones is absent; for the studies checked, an unresolved V gene accounts for under half, and the remainder has no known explanation. This sample is represented by 75,000 to 100,000 clones; around 80% of them were singletons. 5.5% of the sample is taken by the ten largest.

This receptor chain uses TRBV9 and TRBJ2-3, and TRBD1 may be the D gene, going by 5 matching bases. The sequence came from an adult with an advanced solid tumor such as melanoma, head and neck, liver or kidney cancer. Sample: CD4+ or CD8+ T cells sorted from blood, taken in a trial of the OX40 agonist ivuxolimab. The CDR3 protein is CASSVANAGIGSDTQYF. The sequenced DNA: TGTGCCAGCAGCGTAGCTAATGCAGGGATAGGGTCAGATACGCAGTATTTT.